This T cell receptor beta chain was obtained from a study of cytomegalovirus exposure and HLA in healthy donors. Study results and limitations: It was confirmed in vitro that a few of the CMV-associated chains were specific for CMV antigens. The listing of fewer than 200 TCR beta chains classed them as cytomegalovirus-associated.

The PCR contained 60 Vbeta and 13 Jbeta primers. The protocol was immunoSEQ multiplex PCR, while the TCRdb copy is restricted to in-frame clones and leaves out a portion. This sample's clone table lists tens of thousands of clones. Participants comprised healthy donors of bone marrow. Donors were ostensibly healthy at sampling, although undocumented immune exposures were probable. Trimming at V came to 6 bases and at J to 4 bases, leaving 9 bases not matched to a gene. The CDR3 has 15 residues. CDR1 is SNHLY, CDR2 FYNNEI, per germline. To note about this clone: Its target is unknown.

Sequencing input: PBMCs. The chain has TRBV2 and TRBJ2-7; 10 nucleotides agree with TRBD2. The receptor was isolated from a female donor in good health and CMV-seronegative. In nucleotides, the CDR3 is TGTGCCAGCAGCCCGAGCGGGAGGGCCGAGTACGAGCAGTACTTC. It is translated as CASSPSGRAEYEQYF.